The 6 T cell receptor beta chains below all came from one sample that was sequenced in a study of cytomegalovirus exposure and HLA in healthy donors. The PCR had 60 Vbeta and 13 Jbeta primers. The table came from immunoSEQ multiplex PCR; TCRdb's copy has only in-frame clones and leaves some out. Here the sample spans approximately 180,000 clones, approximately 85% being singletons. Sequencing used PBMCs. Receptor source: a man aged 18 to 30 in good health and CMV-seronegative.

The chain couples TRBV12-5 to TRBJ1-2; weak D call: TRBD1 (5 bases). The CDR3 is made up of 13 amino acids. Between the trimmed V and J ends, which lost 7 bases and 8 bases, there was a span of 17 bases. The germline CDR1 and CDR2 sequences are LGHNT and FRNRAP. CDR3 sequence: CASAREGMGGYTF. In nucleotides, the CDR3 is TGTGCTAGTGCCAGGGAAGGGATGGGCGGCTACACCTTC.

The chain uses TRBV9 and TRBJ2-1; 8 nucleotides match TRBD1. From germline, CDR1 is SGDLS and CDR2 YYNGEE. V was clipped by 2 bases and J by 5 bases; unmatched bases: 3. CDR3 length: 14 residues. DNA of the CDR3: TGTGCCAGCAGCGTGGACAGGGTCAACAATGAGCAGTTCTTC. This codes for CASSVDRVNNEQFF.

In DNA, the CDR3 is TGTGCCAGCAGCCCGTATAGAAACAATGAGCAGTTCTTC. Translation gives CASSPYRNNEQFF. The V and J genes are TRBV14 and TRBJ2-1; D is uncertain. V lost 4 bases and J lost 5, with 9 bases in between. The CDR3 has 13 amino acids. The germline gives CDR1 SGHDN, CDR2 FVKESK.

The chain employs TRBV15 and TRBJ2-3; D perhaps matches TRBD2 (7 bases). The CDR3 is 14 residues long. The germline V and J ends were trimmed by 0 bases and 14 bases, with 18 bases remaining between them. Germline CDR1 LNHNV, CDR2 YYDKDF (reference sequence). The CDR3 here is CATSRDRGAPRRYF. The CDR3 DNA is TGTGCCACCAGCAGAGATCGGGGGGCCCCGAGGAGGTATTTT. The full variable domain, rest sourced from reference TRBV15 and TRBJ2-3, is DAMVIQNPRYQVTQFGKPVTLSCSQTLNHNVMYWYQQKSSQAPKLLFHYYDKDFNNEADTPDNFQSRRPNTSFCFLDIRSPGLGDTAMYLCATSRDRGAPRRYFGPGTRLTVL.

The chain has TRBV5-1 and TRBJ1-6; D not resolved. V gave up 7 bases and J gave up 8 bases, with 7 bases separating them. This CDR3 is 11 amino acids long. Germline V gene data show CDR1 as SGHRS and CDR2 as YFSETQ. The CDR3 DNA sequence: TGCGCCAGCCGGGGAGATTCACCCCTCCACTTT. It codes for CASRGDSPLHF.

This clone was counted a few times. This chain links TRBV9 with TRBJ2-2; 7 bases are a match to TRBD2. There are 16 residues in the CDR3. Trimming removed 4 bases from V and 4 bases from J; junction bases left unmatched: 10. Germline V gives CDR1 SGDLS, CDR2 YYNGEE. CDR3 sequence (DNA): TGTGCCAGCAGCCCCCCGCCCGGGAGGATCACCGGGGAGCTGTTTTTT. As protein: CASSPPPGRITGELFF.